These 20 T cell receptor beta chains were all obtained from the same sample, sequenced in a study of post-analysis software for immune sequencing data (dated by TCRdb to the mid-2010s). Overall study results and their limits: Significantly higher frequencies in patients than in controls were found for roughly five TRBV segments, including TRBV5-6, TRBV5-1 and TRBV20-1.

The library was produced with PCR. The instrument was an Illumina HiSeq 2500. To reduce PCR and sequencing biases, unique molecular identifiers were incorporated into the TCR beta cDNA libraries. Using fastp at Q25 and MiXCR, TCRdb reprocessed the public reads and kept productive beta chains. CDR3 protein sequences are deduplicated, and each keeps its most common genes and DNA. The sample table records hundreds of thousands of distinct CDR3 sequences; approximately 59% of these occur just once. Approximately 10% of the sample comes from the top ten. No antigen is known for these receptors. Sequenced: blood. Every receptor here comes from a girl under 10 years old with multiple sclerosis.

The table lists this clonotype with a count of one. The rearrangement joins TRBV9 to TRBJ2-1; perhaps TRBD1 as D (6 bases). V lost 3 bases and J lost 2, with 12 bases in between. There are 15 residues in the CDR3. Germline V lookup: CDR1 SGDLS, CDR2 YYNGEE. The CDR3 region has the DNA TGTGCCAGCAGCGCAACAGGGCCTACCTACAATGAGCAGTTCTTC. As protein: CASSATGPTYNEQFF.

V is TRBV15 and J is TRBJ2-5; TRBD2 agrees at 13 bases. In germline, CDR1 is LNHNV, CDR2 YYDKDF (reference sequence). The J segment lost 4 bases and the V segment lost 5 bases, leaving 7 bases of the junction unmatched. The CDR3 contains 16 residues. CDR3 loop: CATSFRLAGGSETQYF. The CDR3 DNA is TGTGCCACCAGCTTCCGACTAGCGGGAGGATCAGAGACCCAGTACTTC.

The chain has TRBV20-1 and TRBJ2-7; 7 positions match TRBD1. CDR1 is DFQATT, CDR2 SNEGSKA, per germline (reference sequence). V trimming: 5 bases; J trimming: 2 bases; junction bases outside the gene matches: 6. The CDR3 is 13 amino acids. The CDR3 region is CSAPTGSPYEQYF. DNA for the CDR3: TGCAGTGCTCCGACAGGGTCCCCCTACGAGCAGTACTTC.

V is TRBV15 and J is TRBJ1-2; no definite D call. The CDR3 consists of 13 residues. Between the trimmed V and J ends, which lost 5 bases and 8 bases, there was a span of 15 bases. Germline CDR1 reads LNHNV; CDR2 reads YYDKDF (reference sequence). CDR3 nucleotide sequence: TGTGCCACCAGCCCGGGAGTGGCGCAAGGCTACACCTTC. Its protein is CATSPGVAQGYTF.

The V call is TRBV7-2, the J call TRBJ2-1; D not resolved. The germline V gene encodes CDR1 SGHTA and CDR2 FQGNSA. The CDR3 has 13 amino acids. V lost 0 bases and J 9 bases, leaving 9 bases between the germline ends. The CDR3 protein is CASSLAVGSEQFF. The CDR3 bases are TGTGCCAGCAGCTTAGCAGTGGGAAGTGAGCAGTTCTTC.

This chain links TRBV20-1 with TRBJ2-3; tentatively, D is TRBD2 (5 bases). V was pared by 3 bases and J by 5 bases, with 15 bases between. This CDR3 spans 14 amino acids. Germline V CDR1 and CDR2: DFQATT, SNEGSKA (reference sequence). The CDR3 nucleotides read TGCAGTGCTAGTTCGGGGTTCCTGGGAGATACGCAGTATTTT. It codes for CSASSGFLGDTQYF.

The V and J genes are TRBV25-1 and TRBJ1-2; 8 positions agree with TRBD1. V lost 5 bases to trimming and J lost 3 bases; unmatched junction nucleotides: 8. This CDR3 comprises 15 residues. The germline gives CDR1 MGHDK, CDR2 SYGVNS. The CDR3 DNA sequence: TGTGCCAGCAGTCCCGACAGGGGCCCTTACTATGGCTACACCTTC. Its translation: CASSPDRGPYYGYTF.

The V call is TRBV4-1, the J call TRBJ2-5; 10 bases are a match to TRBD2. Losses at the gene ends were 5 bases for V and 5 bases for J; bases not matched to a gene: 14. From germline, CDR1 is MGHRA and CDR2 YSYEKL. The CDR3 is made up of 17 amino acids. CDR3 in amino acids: CASSITSGTGWDETQYF. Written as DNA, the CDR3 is TGCGCCAGCAGCATTACTAGCGGGACTGGTTGGGATGAGACCCAGTACTTC.

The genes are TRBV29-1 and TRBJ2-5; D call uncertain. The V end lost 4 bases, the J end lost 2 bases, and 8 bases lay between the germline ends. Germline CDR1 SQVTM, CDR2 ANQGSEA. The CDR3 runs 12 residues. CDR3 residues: CSVAARQETQYF. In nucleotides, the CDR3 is TGCAGCGTTGCAGCAAGACAAGAGACCCAGTACTTC.

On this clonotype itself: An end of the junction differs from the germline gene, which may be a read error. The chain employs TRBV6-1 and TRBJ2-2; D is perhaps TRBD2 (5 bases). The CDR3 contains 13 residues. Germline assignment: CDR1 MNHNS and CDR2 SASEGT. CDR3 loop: CASSSTVTGELFF. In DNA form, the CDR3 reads TGTGCCAGCAGTTCAACGGTTACCGGGGAGCTATTTTTT.

The CDR3 DNA reads as TGTGCCAGCACCGGAGGACCCAATGGTGAGCAGTTCTTC. Its translation: CASTGGPNGEQFF. V gene TRBV6-5 combines with J gene TRBJ2-1; D is possibly TRBD2 (5 bases). V was cut by 7 bases and J by 9 bases, with 16 bases left in between. From germline, CDR1 is MNHEY and CDR2 SVGAGI. This CDR3 region has 13 residues.

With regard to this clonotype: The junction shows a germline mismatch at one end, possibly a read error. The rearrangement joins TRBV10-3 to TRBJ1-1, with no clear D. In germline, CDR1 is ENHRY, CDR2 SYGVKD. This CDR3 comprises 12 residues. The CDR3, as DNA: TGTGCCATCAGTGGGGTGAACACCGAAGCTTTCTTT. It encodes CAISGVNTEAFF.

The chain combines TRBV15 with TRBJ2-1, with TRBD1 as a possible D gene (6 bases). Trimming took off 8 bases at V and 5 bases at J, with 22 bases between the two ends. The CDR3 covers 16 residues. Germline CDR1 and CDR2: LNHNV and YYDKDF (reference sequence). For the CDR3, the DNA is TGTGCCACCGGACGACCGCAGAGGGGGATGAACAATGAGCAGTTCTTC. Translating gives CATGRPQRGMNNEQFF.

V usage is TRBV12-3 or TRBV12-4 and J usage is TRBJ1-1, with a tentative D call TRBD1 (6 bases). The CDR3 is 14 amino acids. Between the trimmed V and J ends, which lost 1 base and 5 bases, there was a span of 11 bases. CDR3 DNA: TGTGCCAGCAGTTTAGGGGGAACAGGGACTGAAGCTTTCTTT. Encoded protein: CASSLGGTGTEAFF.

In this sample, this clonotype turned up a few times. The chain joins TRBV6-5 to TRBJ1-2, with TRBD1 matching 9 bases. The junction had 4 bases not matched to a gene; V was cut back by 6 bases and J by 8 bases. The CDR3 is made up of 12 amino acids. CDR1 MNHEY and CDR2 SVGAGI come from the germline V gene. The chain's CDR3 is CASSTGGRGYTF. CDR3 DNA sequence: TGTGCCAGCAGCACAGGGGGCCGGGGCTACACCTTC.

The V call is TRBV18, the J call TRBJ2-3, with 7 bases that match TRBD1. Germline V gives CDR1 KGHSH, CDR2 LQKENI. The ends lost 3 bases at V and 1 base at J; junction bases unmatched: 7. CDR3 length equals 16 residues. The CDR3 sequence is CASSPIRGLGTDTQYF. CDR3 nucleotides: TGTGCCAGCTCACCTATAAGGGGGCTCGGCACAGATACGCAGTATTTT.

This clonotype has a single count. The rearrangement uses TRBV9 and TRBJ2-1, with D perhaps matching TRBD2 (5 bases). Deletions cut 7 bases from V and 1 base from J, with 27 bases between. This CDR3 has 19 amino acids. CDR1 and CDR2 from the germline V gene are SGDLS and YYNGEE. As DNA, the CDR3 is TGTGCCAGCGGCTATAACATATTGTCGGCGGGTGGTTCCTACAATGAGCAGTTCTTC. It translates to CASGYNILSAGGSYNEQFF.

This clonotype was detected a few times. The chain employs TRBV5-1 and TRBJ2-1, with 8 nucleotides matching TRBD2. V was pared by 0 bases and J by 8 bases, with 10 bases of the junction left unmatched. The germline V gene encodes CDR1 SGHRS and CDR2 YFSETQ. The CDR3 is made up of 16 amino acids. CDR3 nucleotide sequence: TGCGCCAGCAGCTTGGAAGGGGCGGGAGGAGGGTATGAGCAGTTCTTC. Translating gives CASSLEGAGGGYEQFF.

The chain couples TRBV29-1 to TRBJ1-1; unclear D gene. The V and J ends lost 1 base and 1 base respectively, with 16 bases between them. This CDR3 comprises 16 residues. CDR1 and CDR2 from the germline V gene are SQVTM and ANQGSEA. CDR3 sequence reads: CSVEGTSGRTNTEAFF. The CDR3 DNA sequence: TGCAGCGTTGAAGGTACGTCCGGGAGAACGAACACTGAAGCTTTCTTT.

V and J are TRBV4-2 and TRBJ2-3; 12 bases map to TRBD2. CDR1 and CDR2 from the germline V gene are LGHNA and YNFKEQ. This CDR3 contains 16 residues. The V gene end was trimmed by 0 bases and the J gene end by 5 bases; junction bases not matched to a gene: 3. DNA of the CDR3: TGTGCCAGCAGCCAAGAACCGACTAGCGGGAGAGATACGCAGTATTTT. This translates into CASSQEPTSGRDTQYF.